This TCR beta chain emerged from a study of cytomegalovirus exposure and HLA in healthy donors. General study results and limits: Cytomegalovirus status was reportedly diagnosed by the classifier with high sensitivity and specificity.

Amplification used 60 Vbeta primers and 13 Jbeta primers. Produced via immunoSEQ multiplex PCR; TCRdb's table is partial and in-frame only. Of around 140,000 clones detected, about 82% appear once; the ten largest clones hold about 1.7%. The CDR3 is made up of 13 amino acids. CDR1 is SGHTA, CDR2 FQGTGA, per germline. V was shortened by 5 bases and J by 6 bases, with 11 bases between the two germline ends. Concerning this clone: Its antigen is not known.

The sample consisted of PBMCs. The sequence was obtained from a female donor in good health and CMV-seropositive. V and J are TRBV7-3 and TRBJ2-1; possible D gene TRBD2, 5 bases. This chain's CDR3 is CASSLSGSNEQFF. CDR3 DNA sequence: TGTGCCAGCAGCCTCTCGGGATCCAATGAGCAGTTCTTC. Looking up the rest from reference TRBV7-3 and TRBJ2-1 gives the full variable domain: GAGVSQTPSNKVTEKGKYVELRCDPISGHTALYWYRQSLGQGPEFLIYFQGTGAADDSGLPNDRFFAVRPEGSVSTLKIQRTERGDSAVYLCASSLSGSNEQFFGPGTRLTVL.